This T cell receptor beta chain was recovered during a study of regulatory T cells in long-lasting Graves disease. The TCR beta library used iRepertoire HTBI primers with Arm-PCR amplification of CDR3. Each CDR3 protein is one row after TCRdb ran MiXCR on the multiplex PCR reads. Here the sample spans about 370,000 distinct CDR3 sequences, 15% being singletons. V shed 3 bases and J shed 5 bases, with 18 bases lying between them. The CDR3 length is 16 residues. In germline, CDR1 is LGHDT, CDR2 YNNKEL (reference sequence). The study, taken as a whole, reports: TRBV28, TRBJ1-2 and TRBJ2-5 emerged as the favored segments in persistent disease. Relative to new patients (approximately 1,000), persistent patients exhibited greater sharing of public clonotypes (approximately 2,500).

This clonotype was found many times. Its antigen is not known. Time point described: newly diagnosed GD, antithyroid drugs for less than 3 months. From RNA extracted from PBMCs, the TCR library was made. It was American Thyroid Association guidelines that determined Graves' disease diagnosis. The sample in question was peripheral blood mononuclear cells (PBMCs), obtained at new diagnosis, from a patient treated with antithyroid drugs. The source of this sequence is a female donor with Graves disease. The chain links TRBV3-1 to TRBJ2-3; D unclear. The CDR3 here is CASSHPDLGSRDTQYF. The CDR3 DNA sequence: TGTGCCAGCAGCCACCCGGATTTGGGCTCAAGAGATACGCAGTATTTT.